The 30 T cell receptor beta chains given below trace back to one sample, sequenced in a study of post-analysis software for immune sequencing data. Findings and limits, study-wide: Elevated frequency relative to controls characterized four to six TRBV segments in patients, TRBV5-6, TRBV5-1 and TRBV20-1 among them.

Included in the TCR beta cDNA libraries were unique molecular identifiers. TCRdb called the PCR reads again in MiXCR, with one record for every CDR3 protein. The sample includes about 820,000 distinct CDR3 sequences, roughly 50% of them seen just once. Their specific antigens are unknown. Material: blood. These receptors all stem from a girl under 18 with multiple sclerosis.

This rearrangement joins TRBV11-2 to TRBJ2-6; D is unresolved. V lost 5 bases and J 4 bases, leaving 9 bases between the germline ends. CDR1 is SGHAT and CDR2 is FQNNGV in the germline V gene. CDR3 size: 14 residues. The CDR3 nucleotides read TGTGCCAGCAGCAAACGTCCCGGGGCCAACGTCCTGACTTTC. Translation gives CASSKRPGANVLTF.

This clonotype was counted a few times. This rearrangement joins TRBV2 to TRBJ2-3, with D uncertain. The V and J ends lost 1 base and 8 bases respectively, with 7 bases between them. Germline V CDR1 and CDR2: SNHLY, FYNNEI. The CDR3 spans 12 residues. The CDR3 reads CASSEGFGTQYF. CDR3 nucleotide sequence: TGTGCCAGCAGTGAAGGGTTTGGTACGCAGTATTTT.

The chain recombines TRBV12-3 or TRBV12-4 with TRBJ2-7; D unclear. V was clipped by 2 bases and J by 3 bases, with 8 bases between them. CDR3 length: 13 residues. Here the CDR3 reads CASSLPTGYEQYF. The DNA of the CDR3 is TGTGCCAGCAGTTTACCCACGGGCTACGAGCAGTACTTC.

The rearrangement links TRBV20-1 to TRBJ2-7, with TRBD2 matching over 13 bases. The last part of the DNA fits TRBJ2-5 better; the J call may be wrong. The V gene's germline CDR1 is DFQATT and CDR2 SNEGSKA (reference sequence). This CDR3 has 18 amino acids. CDR3 in DNA: TGCAGTGCTAGAGATTGGACTAGCGGGAGCGATTGGGTAGAGACCCAGTACTTC. The encoded protein is CSARDWTSGSDWVETQYF.

This chain connects TRBV29-1 to TRBJ2-1; TRBD1 matches 7 bases. The trim removed 4 bases at V and 6 bases at J, leaving 21 bases unmatched. CDR1 and CDR2 (germline): SQVTM, ANQGSEA. This CDR3 is built from 18 residues. The CDR3, as DNA: TGCAGCGTTGTATCCCGGGACAGAGAATTATTGACATGCAATGAGCAGTTCTTC. This codes for CSVVSRDRELLTCNEQFF.

The V gene is TRBV9, the J gene TRBJ2-5, with 10 bases fitting TRBD2. The germline V gene has CDR1 SGDLS and CDR2 YYNGEE. Germline trimming cut 0 bases from V and 5 bases from J; bases unmatched to any gene: 4. The CDR3 consists of 15 residues. In DNA form, the CDR3 reads TGTGCCAGCAGCGTAGGGAATAGCGGGAGGGAGACCCAGTACTTC. Protein product: CASSVGNSGRETQYF.

This clonotype was recorded a few times. The genes are TRBV11-2 and TRBJ2-7; TRBD1 agrees at 8 bases. Germline values: CDR1 SGHAT, CDR2 FQNNGV. With 7 bases clipped from V and 3 bases from J, the junction kept 11 bases outside the gene matches. The CDR3 totals 15 residues. CDR3 sequence reads: CASKTRQGAFYEQYF. The CDR3 coding sequence is TGTGCCAGCAAGACTCGTCAGGGGGCATTCTACGAGCAGTACTTC. The full variable domain, its missing parts supplied by reference TRBV11-2 and TRBJ2-7, is EAGVAQSPRYKIIEKRQSVAFWCNPISGHATLYWYQQILGQGPKLLIQFQNNGVVDDSQLPKDRFSAERLKGVDSTLKIQPAKLEDSAVYLCASKTRQGAFYEQYFGPGTRLTVT.

J is TRBJ2-1 and V is TRBV20-1; TRBD1 or TRBD2 may be the D gene (5 bases each). V was cut by 5 bases and J by 10 bases, with 15 bases left in between. The V gene's germline CDR1 is DFQATT and CDR2 SNEGSKA (reference sequence). This CDR3 has 12 residues. CDR3 in DNA: TGCAGTGCTCCCGAGGGGAAAGGGGAGCAGTTCTTC. Translated: CSAPEGKGEQFF.

The chain carries TRBV15 and TRBJ1-5, with 7 bases fitting TRBD1. Unmatched junction bases numbered 14, after V lost 5 bases and J lost 7 bases. The CDR3 runs to 16 residues. Looked up from germline, CDR1 is LNHNV and CDR2 is YYDKDF (reference sequence). Written as DNA, the CDR3 is TGTGCCACCAGCCCCCGTTGGGGAACAGGGGCCCAGCCCCAGCATTTT. This gives the protein CATSPRWGTGAQPQHF.

The chain has TRBV20-1 and TRBJ1-2; tentatively, D is TRBD1 (6 bases). Germline V gene sequence: CDR1 DFQATT, CDR2 SNEGSKA (reference sequence). This CDR3 is built from 12 residues. V lost 5 bases, J lost 4 bases, and 11 bases lay in between. The CDR3 coding sequence is TGCAGTGCTGCAGGGGCGCCCTATGGCTACACCTTC. Encoded protein: CSAAGAPYGYTF.

The chain employs TRBV21-1 and TRBJ1-2; the D call in the table, TRBD1, was not verified against the DNA. TRBV21-1 has pseudogene status. This CDR3 spans 15 amino acids. The CDR3 spells CASSKVRGTEAGYTF. As DNA, the CDR3 is TGTGCCAGCAGCAAAGTCCGGGGGACAGAAGCGGGCTACACCTTC.

The chain couples TRBV24-1 to TRBJ1-5, with D hard to call. V was pared by 4 bases and J by 1 base, with 7 bases between. Looked up from germline, CDR1 is KGHDR and CDR2 is SFDVKD. The CDR3 is made up of 14 amino acids. The CDR3 protein is CATSEGSSNQPQHF. CDR3 DNA: TGTGCCACCAGTGAGGGGTCGAGCAATCAGCCCCAGCATTTT.

J is TRBJ2-7 and V is TRBV5-1; 8 bases agree with TRBD1. J lost 1 base, V lost 0 bases, and 6 bases had no gene match. The CDR3 is 16 amino acids. Germline CDR1 and CDR2: SGHRS and YFSETQ. The DNA for the CDR3 is TGCGCCAGCAGCTTGGAGGCAGGGGGCTTTTCCTACGAGCAGTACTTC. Translating gives CASSLEAGGFSYEQYF.

The J gene is TRBJ1-1, the V gene TRBV29-1; D gene unclear. Trimming stripped 5 bases from V and 1 base from J, with 8 bases between. The germline V gene encodes CDR1 SQVTM and CDR2 ANQGSEA. The CDR3 totals 12 residues. The CDR3 reads CSVIQTNTEAFF. CDR3 nucleotides: TGCAGCGTTATACAGACGAACACTGAAGCTTTCTTT.

The gene calls are TRBV30 and TRBJ2-5; 7 bases are a match to TRBD1. J was trimmed by 4 bases and V by 8 bases; bases with no gene match: 10. Germline V gives CDR1 GTSNPN, CDR2 SVGIG (reference sequence). The CDR3 consists of 13 residues. The CDR3 DNA reads as TGTGCCCAAGGGCAGGGGGTGTCAGAGACCCAGTACTTC. This sequence encodes CAQGQGVSETQYF.

This clonotype was seen more than once but under ten times. CDR3 nucleotides: TGTGCCAGCAGCAAGGGGGACCTGTACCAAGAGACCCAGTACTTC. It codes for CASSKGDLYQETQYF. This rearrangement joins TRBV27 to TRBJ2-5, with D maybe TRBD1 (6 bases). The V end was cut by 6 bases, the J end by 0 bases, with 14 bases between. The CDR3 totals 15 residues. Germline V gene data show CDR1 as MNHEY and CDR2 as SMNVEV (reference sequence).

This clonotype has more than one count but fewer than ten. The V and J genes are TRBV7-8 and TRBJ2-1; 11 positions agree with TRBD2. Unmatched junction bases numbered 5, after V lost 2 bases and J lost 2 bases. There are 17 residues in the CDR3. CDR1 SGHVS and CDR2 FQNEAQ come from the germline V gene. CDR3 bases: TGTGCCAGCAGCTTACAACCGGGACTAGCGGCCTACAATGAGCAGTTCTTC. This encodes CASSLQPGLAAYNEQFF.

V and J are TRBV10-3 and TRBJ2-5, with D hard to call. The better agreement between TRBJ2-7 and the DNA end casts doubt on the J call. The germline CDR1 and CDR2 sequences are ENHRY and SYGVKD. This CDR3 is built from 12 residues. CDR3 sequence (DNA): TGTGCCATCAGTGAAAATATCGACGAGCAGTACTTC. This translates into CAISENIDEQYF.

The chain joins TRBV20-1 to TRBJ2-1; 11 positions match TRBD2. Trimming at V came to 1 base and at J to 8 bases, leaving 13 bases not matched to a gene. The CDR3 runs 17 residues. Per the germline V gene, CDR1 is DFQATT and CDR2 is SNEGSKA (reference sequence). CDR3 nucleotides: TGCAGTGCTAGAGGTCTTGGTAGTAGCGGGGGGGCCTATGAGCAGTTCTTC. This translates into CSARGLGSSGGAYEQFF.

This chain connects TRBV6-2 or TRBV6-3 to TRBJ2-1, with 14 bases fitting TRBD2. CDR3 length equals 15 residues. V lost 8 bases, J lost 5 bases, and 5 bases stayed unmatched. Germline V gene lookup returns CDR1 MNHEY and CDR2 SVGEGT. The CDR3 DNA reads as TGTGCCAGCGGGGGACTAGCGGGAGTTGACAATGAGCAGTTCTTC. It codes for CASGGLAGVDNEQFF.

The chain couples TRBV7-2 to TRBJ1-1; no reliable D call. The ends were cut back, 8 bases at V and 4 bases at J, with 11 bases in the middle. The CDR3 is made up of 12 amino acids. Per germline, CDR1 SGHTA and CDR2 FQGNSA. For the CDR3, the DNA is TGTGCCAGCGACAAAGGGAGCACTGAAGCTTTCTTT. Protein sequence: CASDKGSTEAFF. The whole variable domain, remainder taken from reference TRBV7-2 and TRBJ1-1, is GAGVSQSPSNKVTEKGKDVELRCDPISGHTALYWYRQSLGQGLEFLIYFQGNSAPDKSGLPSDRFSAERTGGSVSTLTIQRTQQEDSAVYLCASDKGSTEAFFGQGTRLTVV.

With respect to this clonotype: The junction and the germline gene differ at one end; a read error may be behind it. The V gene is TRBV4-1, the J gene TRBJ2-1, with D possibly TRBD2 on 7 matching bases. CDR3 length: 17 amino acids. CDR1 MGHRA and CDR2 YSYEKL come from the germline V gene. In DNA form, the CDR3 reads TGCGCCAGCAGCCCGAAGATATGGGGGGGCGACCAAAATGAGCGGTTCTTC. Translated: CASSPKIWGGDQNERFF.

The CDR3 DNA reads TGTGCCAGCAGCTTATCGACAGCCTACAATGAGCAGTTCTTC. This encodes CASSLSTAYNEQFF. The chain links TRBV7-9 to TRBJ2-1; a possible D gene is TRBD1 (5 bases). The ends were cut back, 2 bases at V and 2 bases at J, with 7 bases in the middle. Germline CDR1 SEHNR, CDR2 FQNEAQ (reference sequence). This CDR3 has 14 residues. Combining the CDR3 with reference TRBV7-9 and TRBJ2-1 gives the whole variable domain DTGVSQNPRHKITKRGQNVTFRCDPISEHNRLYWYRQTLGQGPEFLTYFQNEAQLEKSRLLSDRFSAERPKGSFSTLEIQRTEQGDSAMYLCASSLSTAYNEQFFGPGTRLTVL.

The V and J genes are TRBV5-1 and TRBJ2-5; D not certain. Looked up from germline, CDR1 is SGHRS and CDR2 is YFSETQ. The ends were cut back, 2 bases at V and 0 bases at J, with 5 bases in the middle. The CDR3 loop spans 13 amino acids. The CDR3: CASSFSNQETQYF. CDR3 DNA sequence: TGCGCCAGCAGCTTTAGTAACCAAGAGACCCAGTACTTC.

There are a few counts of this clonotype. The V gene is TRBV20-1, the J gene TRBJ2-7, with 7 bases lining up with TRBD1. Per germline, CDR1 DFQATT and CDR2 SNEGSKA (reference sequence). With V trimmed by 2 bases and J by 3 bases, 13 bases remained unmatched. This CDR3 region has 16 residues. CDR3 residues: CSARKTGVGRIYEQYF. DNA for the CDR3: TGCAGTGCTAGAAAAACAGGGGTTGGACGGATCTACGAGCAGTACTTC.

The V and J genes are TRBV5-1 and TRBJ1-6; D call uncertain. This CDR3 is 14 amino acids long. CDR1 and CDR2 from the germline V gene are SGHRS and YFSETQ. V dropped 0 bases and J dropped 5 bases, with 6 bases sitting between them. The CDR3 DNA reads as TGCGCCAGCAGCTTGGGTCAGGATAATTCACCCCTCCACTTT. Translated, it gives CASSLGQDNSPLHF.

This clonotype was seen a few times. Relative to the germline gene, one junction end is altered; a read error may explain this. V is TRBV18 and J is TRBJ2-3, with 7 bases identical to TRBD2. Germline V gene data show CDR1 as KGHSH and CDR2 as LQKENI. This CDR3 comprises 16 residues. Here the CDR3 DNA reads TGTGCCGGCTCACCACGGACTAGACTCCCAACAGATACGCAGTATTTT. It yields the protein CAGSPRTRLPTDTQYF.

This clonotype was observed a handful of times. Compared with germline, one end of the junction differs, possibly owing to a read error. V gene TRBV5-1 combines with J gene TRBJ2-1, with a possible D match to TRBD1 (5 bases). Germline-derived CDR1 and CDR2 are SGHRS and YFSETQ. The CDR3 length is 11 residues. CDR3 bases: TGTGCCAGCAAGGGGTACAATGAGCAGTTCTTC. Residues: CASKGYNEQFF. Together with reference TRBV5-1 and TRBJ2-1, the CDR3 gives the full variable domain: KAGVTQTPRYLIKTRGQQVTLSCSPISGHRSVSWYQQTPGQGLQFLFEYFSETQRNKGNFPGRFSGRQFSNSRSEMNVSTLELGDSALYLCASKGYNEQFFGPGTRLTVL.

The J gene is TRBJ2-7, the V gene TRBV5-1; TRBD1 aligns across 7 bases. The DNA end favors TRBJ2-5, so the J call may be wrong. Germline CDR1 is SGHRS and CDR2 is YFSETQ. The CDR3 totals 16 residues. The DNA for the CDR3 is TGCGCCAGCAGCTTTGAGAGGGGGCAGGGTATGAAGACCCAGTACTTC. Protein sequence: CASSFERGQGMKTQYF.

The table lists this clonotype with a count of one. The chain couples TRBV4-1 to TRBJ2-5, with TRBD2 identical over 7 bases. CDR1 and CDR2 (germline): MGHRA, YSYEKL. CDR3 size: 16 residues. The V and J ends lost 0 bases and 11 bases, in that order; junction bases with no gene match: 15. CDR3 loop: CASSQDTASGKREQYF. As DNA, the CDR3 is TGCGCCAGCAGCCAAGATACGGCTAGCGGCAAACGGGAGCAGTACTTC.